These T cell receptor beta chains were read from a single sample in a study of OX40 agonist ivuxolimab in advanced cancers. Some clones are missing from TCRdb's copy, which holds only in-frame ones; the method was immunoSEQ multiplex PCR. The sample consists of about 64,000 clones, 84% of them appearing once. The sample was CD4+ or CD8+ T cells sorted from blood, taken in a trial of the OX40 agonist ivuxolimab. The origin of the receptors is an adult with an advanced solid tumor such as melanoma, head and neck, liver or kidney cancer. The CDR3 runs from the conserved cysteine through the conserved F or W. The order of the fields is CDR3 length, clone size, D gene, V gene, CDR3 protein. The D gene is left open where the match is weak. Rows may omit the clone size; those that give it use once, few, many or a size class.

cdr3_length: 14; clone_size: NA; d_call: TRBD2; v_call: TRBV2; cdr3_aa: CASSETSGNNEQFF
cdr3_length: 15; clone_size: NA; d_call: NA; v_call: TRBV4-1; cdr3_aa: CASSQGAGHTGELFF
cdr3_length: 13; clone_size: NA; d_call: NA; v_call: TRBV15; cdr3_aa: CATSTGLNYEQYF
cdr3_length: 15; clone_size: NA; d_call: TRBD2; v_call: TRBV6-5; cdr3_aa: CASSRFSGLAYEQYF
cdr3_length: 17; clone_size: once; d_call: TRBD2; v_call: TRBV4-1; cdr3_aa: CASSPLLGGRARGTQYF
cdr3_length: 12; clone_size: NA; d_call: NA; v_call: TRBV6-5; cdr3_aa: CASSDAGTEAFF
cdr3_length: 15; clone_size: NA; d_call: NA; v_call: TRBV9; cdr3_aa: CASSVVGSAEGTQYF
cdr3_length: 14; clone_size: NA; d_call: NA; v_call: TRBV15; cdr3_aa: CATSRDSHRNTIYF
cdr3_length: 16; clone_size: once; d_call: NA; v_call: TRBV7-7; cdr3_aa: CASSQSDNLSGNTIYF
cdr3_length: 15; clone_size: NA; d_call: NA; v_call: TRBV7-9; cdr3_aa: CASSLKGGPNEKLFF
cdr3_length: 15; clone_size: NA; d_call: NA; v_call: TRBV5-1; cdr3_aa: CASSLLRGALNEQFF
cdr3_length: 14; clone_size: NA; d_call: NA; v_call: TRBV6-1; cdr3_aa: CASSEVGGVGKLFF
cdr3_length: 13; clone_size: once; d_call: NA; v_call: TRBV19; cdr3_aa: CASSQFRGNEQFF
cdr3_length: 16; clone_size: NA; d_call: TRBD2; v_call: TRBV14; cdr3_aa: CASSQTGTSGAYEQYF
cdr3_length: 14; clone_size: NA; d_call: NA; v_call: TRBV23-1; cdr3_aa: CASSQSKPNQPQHF
cdr3_length: 14; clone_size: few; d_call: TRBD1; v_call: TRBV30; cdr3_aa: CAWSYDRGQETQYF
cdr3_length: 13; clone_size: NA; d_call: NA; v_call: TRBV25-1; cdr3_aa: CASSEYGTYEQYF
cdr3_length: 14; clone_size: NA; d_call: NA; v_call: TRBV12-5; cdr3_aa: CASGQDGAYNEQFF
cdr3_length: 12; clone_size: NA; d_call: TRBD2; v_call: TRBV6-6; cdr3_aa: CASGGGSYEQYF
cdr3_length: 16; clone_size: few; d_call: NA; v_call: TRBV4-1; cdr3_aa: CASSQDLSVPNSPLHF
cdr3_length: 14; clone_size: NA; d_call: NA; v_call: TRBV10-3; cdr3_aa: CAIRLGPGSGELFF
cdr3_length: 13; clone_size: NA; d_call: TRBD1; v_call: TRBV7-3; cdr3_aa: CASSEGQQETQYF
cdr3_length: 15; clone_size: NA; d_call: TRBD1; v_call: TRBV5-4; cdr3_aa: CASSMPQGGGTEAFF
cdr3_length: 12; clone_size: NA; d_call: NA; v_call: TRBV19; cdr3_aa: CASISDGYEQYF
cdr3_length: 14; clone_size: NA; d_call: NA; v_call: TRBV7-2; cdr3_aa: CASSPGATGNTIYF
cdr3_length: 15; clone_size: NA; d_call: NA; v_call: TRBV7-9; cdr3_aa: CASSLELNSGNTIYF
cdr3_length: 17; clone_size: NA; d_call: NA; v_call: TRBV5-1; cdr3_aa: CASSLSVRDRGSGELFF
cdr3_length: 12; clone_size: NA; d_call: NA; v_call: TRBV6-1; cdr3_aa: CASTDRTYGYTF
cdr3_length: 16; clone_size: few; d_call: NA; v_call: TRBV5-4; cdr3_aa: CASSQYSLSGEETQYF
cdr3_length: 13; clone_size: NA; d_call: NA; v_call: TRBV6-5; cdr3_aa: CASAPTGIYGYTF
cdr3_length: 11; clone_size: NA; d_call: NA; v_call: TRBV4-2; cdr3_aa: CASSQYDEQYF
cdr3_length: 17; clone_size: NA; d_call: TRBD2; v_call: TRBV4-1; cdr3_aa: CASSQILLAGGPNEQFF
cdr3_length: 14; clone_size: NA; d_call: NA; v_call: TRBV2; cdr3_aa: CASSPQGSNQPQHF
cdr3_length: 11; clone_size: NA; d_call: NA; v_call: TRBV6-1; cdr3_aa: CASGVHQPQHF
cdr3_length: 16; clone_size: NA; d_call: NA; v_call: TRBV5-8; cdr3_aa: CASSNREGLSNQPQHF
cdr3_length: 12; clone_size: NA; d_call: NA; v_call: TRBV29-1; cdr3_aa: CSVRVMNTEAFF
cdr3_length: 13; clone_size: NA; d_call: NA; v_call: TRBV18; cdr3_aa: CASSPRLDTEAFF
cdr3_length: 15; clone_size: NA; d_call: NA; v_call: TRBV7-8; cdr3_aa: CASSSTSRGDQPQHF
cdr3_length: 17; clone_size: NA; d_call: NA; v_call: TRBV19; cdr3_aa: CASSKSSGRIDTGELFF
cdr3_length: 14; clone_size: NA; d_call: NA; v_call: TRBV27; cdr3_aa: CASSFVEGREPQHF
cdr3_length: 13; clone_size: NA; d_call: NA; v_call: TRBV18; cdr3_aa: CASSPTQNTEAFF
cdr3_length: 12; clone_size: few; d_call: TRBD1; v_call: TRBV5-1; cdr3_aa: CASSPQGETQYF
cdr3_length: 11; clone_size: NA; d_call: NA; v_call: TRBV6-5; cdr3_aa: CATSGANVLTF
cdr3_length: 13; clone_size: NA; d_call: NA; v_call: TRBV10-3; cdr3_aa: CAIMLNSGNTIYF
cdr3_length: 15; clone_size: once; d_call: NA; v_call: TRBV2; cdr3_aa: CASSDHQVYRTEAFF
cdr3_length: 19; clone_size: NA; d_call: NA; v_call: TRBV2; cdr3_aa: CASRPPRDRLSSGANVLTF
cdr3_length: 16; clone_size: NA; d_call: TRBD1; v_call: TRBV6-1; cdr3_aa: CASSGGQVGSGNTIYF
cdr3_length: 16; clone_size: NA; d_call: TRBD2; v_call: TRBV7-6; cdr3_aa: CASSLNTGGPTGELFF
cdr3_length: 16; clone_size: NA; d_call: TRBD1; v_call: TRBV28; cdr3_aa: CATERQGAVGAYEQYF
cdr3_length: 15; clone_size: NA; d_call: TRBD1; v_call: TRBV4-1; cdr3_aa: CASTLDRTNNQPQHF
cdr3_length: 13; clone_size: NA; d_call: NA; v_call: TRBV29-1; cdr3_aa: CSASLSWGYEQYF
cdr3_length: 16; clone_size: NA; d_call: NA; v_call: TRBV9; cdr3_aa: CASSVGSRQGQETQYF
cdr3_length: 14; clone_size: NA; d_call: TRBD1; v_call: TRBV27; cdr3_aa: CASSPGTGVEKLFF
cdr3_length: 17; clone_size: NA; d_call: TRBD2; v_call: TRBV5-6; cdr3_aa: CASSPWGGVITYNEQFF
cdr3_length: 14; clone_size: NA; d_call: NA; v_call: TRBV19; cdr3_aa: CASSAYDKSYEQYF
cdr3_length: 14; clone_size: NA; d_call: NA; v_call: TRBV18; cdr3_aa: CASSRLREGYEQYF